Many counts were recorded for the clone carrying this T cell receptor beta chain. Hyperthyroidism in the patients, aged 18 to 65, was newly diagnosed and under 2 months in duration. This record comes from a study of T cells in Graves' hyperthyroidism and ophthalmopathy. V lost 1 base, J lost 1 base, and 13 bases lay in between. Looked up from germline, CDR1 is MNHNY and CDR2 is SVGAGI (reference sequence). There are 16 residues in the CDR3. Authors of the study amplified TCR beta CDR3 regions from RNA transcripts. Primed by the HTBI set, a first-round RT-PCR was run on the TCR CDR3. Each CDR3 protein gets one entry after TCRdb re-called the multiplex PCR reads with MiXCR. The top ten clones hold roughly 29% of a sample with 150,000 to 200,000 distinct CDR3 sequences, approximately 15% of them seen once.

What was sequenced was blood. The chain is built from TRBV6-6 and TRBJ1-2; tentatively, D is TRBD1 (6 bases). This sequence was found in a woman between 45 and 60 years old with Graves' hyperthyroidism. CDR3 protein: CASSYYTQGSNYGYTF. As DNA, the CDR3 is TGTGCCAGCAGTTACTACACACAGGGAAGTAACTATGGCTACACCTTC.